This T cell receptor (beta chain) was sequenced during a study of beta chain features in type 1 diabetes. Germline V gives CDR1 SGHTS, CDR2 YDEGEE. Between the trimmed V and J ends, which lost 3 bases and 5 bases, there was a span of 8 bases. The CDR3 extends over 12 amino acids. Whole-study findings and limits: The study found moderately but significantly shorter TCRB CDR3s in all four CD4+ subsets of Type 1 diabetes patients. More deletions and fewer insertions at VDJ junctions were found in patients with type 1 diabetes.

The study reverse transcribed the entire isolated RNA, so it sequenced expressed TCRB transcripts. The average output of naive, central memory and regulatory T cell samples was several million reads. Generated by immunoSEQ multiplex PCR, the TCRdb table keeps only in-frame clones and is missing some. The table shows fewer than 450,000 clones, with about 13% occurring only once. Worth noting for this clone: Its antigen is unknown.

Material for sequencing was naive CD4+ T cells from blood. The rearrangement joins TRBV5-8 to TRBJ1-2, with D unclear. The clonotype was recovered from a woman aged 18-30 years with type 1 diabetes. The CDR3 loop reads CASSWTAYGYTF. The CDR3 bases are TGTGCCAGCAGCTGGACTGCGTATGGCTACACCTTC.